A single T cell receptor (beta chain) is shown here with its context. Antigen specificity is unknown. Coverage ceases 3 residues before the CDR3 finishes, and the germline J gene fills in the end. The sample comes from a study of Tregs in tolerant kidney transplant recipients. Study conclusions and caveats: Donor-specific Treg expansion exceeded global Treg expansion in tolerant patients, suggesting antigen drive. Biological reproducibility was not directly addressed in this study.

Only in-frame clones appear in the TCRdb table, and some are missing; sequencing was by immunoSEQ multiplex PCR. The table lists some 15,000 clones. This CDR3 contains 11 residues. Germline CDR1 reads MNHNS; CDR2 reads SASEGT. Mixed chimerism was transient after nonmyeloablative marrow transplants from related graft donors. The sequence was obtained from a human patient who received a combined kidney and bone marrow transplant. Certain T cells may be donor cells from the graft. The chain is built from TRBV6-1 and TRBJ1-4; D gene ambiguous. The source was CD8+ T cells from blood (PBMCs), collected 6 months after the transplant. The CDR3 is CASSEAMKLFF. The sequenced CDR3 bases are TGTGCCAGCAGTGAGGCCATGAAA.